What follows describes a single T cell receptor (beta chain). Its antigen is currently not known. The record has no base qualities; no much larger clone is one base away. The cohort comprised more than 550 healthy bone marrow donors. All cohort members were sampled while nominally healthy, although unrecorded immune exposures were likely present. The donor tested CMV seronegative, placing the donor among the roughly 350 seronegative members of the cohort. A peripheral blood sample was provided by each donor, and peripheral blood mononuclear cells were used for TCR beta sequencing. The Qiagen DNeasy Blood Extraction Kit was used to extract genomic DNA from the blood cell samples. The V end loses 10 bases and the J end loses 2 bases, and a stretch of 11 bases separates them. The germline V gene yields SGHAT for CDR1 and FQNNGV for CDR2. Counted from cysteine to phenylalanine, this CDR3 has 12 amino acids. Only the CDR3 part of the read is kept: 36 bases, read in frame from the first base.

This sample was taken from a study of cytomegalovirus exposure and HLA in healthy donors (dated by TCRdb to 2017 to 2019). At the level of the whole study: An earlier analysis of roughly 630 of the donors reported approximately 300 Gb of sequence data and 100 million to 130 million unique TCR beta sequences from 150 million to 200 million T cells. Among the roughly 400 genotyped donors, around 81% belonged to the genetic ancestry cluster associated with self-reported Caucasian donors. Both class I and class II loci were covered by HLA typing, at four-digit resolution. The later analysis used no new phenotypic data to find candidate immune exposures, relying instead on TCR beta sequences and their occurrence across donors. A later analysis re-analyzed previously published TCR beta repertoires from roughly 690 donors and added high-resolution HLA genotyping to study TCR occurrence patterns. The study combined high-throughput TCR immunosequencing, statistical association of individual TCRs with disease status, and machine learning to predict cytomegalovirus infection status. The study aimed to test whether signatures of past pathogen exposure could be identified by cataloging public T cell receptors. Donor age, sex, ethnicity and CMV serostatus were compiled together with the repertoire data. Using immunosequencing, the study profiled T cell repertoires from about 610 subjects and related those repertoires to cytomegalovirus serostatus. Typing coverage differed by locus: A, B, C, DRB1 and DQB1 were typed in about 620-640 donors, DQA1 in 500 to 550, DPA1 in 600 to 610, and DPB1 in approximately 450. An early release that covered more than 550 HLA-typed donors contained approximately 300 gigabases of sequencing data and around 85 million unique TCR sequences. Every repertoire in the discovery cohort had been generated on one and the same sequencing platform. A separate validation cohort of roughly 130 different subjects was used in addition to the 666-subject first cohort. Among some 400 genotyped donors of the cohort, an average of about 240,000 unique TCR beta nucleotide sequences were sequenced per donor, roughly 20% of them non-productive. Five DR-DQ haplotypes were handled as single units for association and clustering because linkage in the cohort was strong. A later genetic analysis used genome-wide SNP genotypes for about 60% of the roughly 700 donors, treating that subset as a discovery cohort. An earlier analysis of around 580 of the donors used high-throughput TCR beta sequencing to judge whether each TCR beta V gene segment behaved as functional or pseudogenic. General conclusions and limits of the study: For the cohort, immune exposure information was limited to CMV serostatus. A further reported finding was that TCR beta sequences accurately predicted the HLA-A and HLA-B alleles for most subjects in the first cohort. According to a later analysis, TCR association rates differed among HLA loci, with DRB1 alleles showing the most associated TCRs and HLA-C alleles showing the fewest. The study gave a list of 150 to 200 TCR beta chains associated with cytomegalovirus. According to a later analysis, most CMV-associated TCR beta chains appeared to be HLA-restricted, and the HLA associations seemed to be driven largely by CMV exposure. A cluster of highly shared sequence variants was judged likely to be a technical artifact of the sequencing pipeline. In an earlier analysis of fewer than 700 of the donors, most TCR beta V segments appeared in productive rearrangements about 87% or about 30% of the time, broadly matching IMGT annotations. A later analysis reported that several top co-occurrence clusters appeared linked to parvovirus B19, influenza, CMV and Epstein-Barr virus. Across donors, most TCR sequences were observed very rarely, whereas some public TCRs were present in many individuals. The authors suggested that the approach could potentially be extended to other disease states and immunological phenotypes. A later genetic analysis associated a missense DCLRE1C variant with V-gene and J-gene trimming of TCR beta chains, and an independent cohort replicated the association. In a later genetic analysis, fewer N-insertions in productive TCRs were reported among donors in an Asian-associated ancestry cluster than the approximately 670-donor mean. Because some donors lacked HLA typing at each locus, the association tests relied only on the typed subset. Linkage disequilibrium might explain the correlated functional status among segregating V segments, but an unknown experimental factor could not be excluded. The cohort was sequenced for TCR beta chains only, and without alpha or paired-chain data the features that could be detected were limited. In vitro tests confirmed that three of the cytomegalovirus-associated TCR beta chains recognize cytomegalovirus antigens. At a false discovery rate of 0.05, a later analysis linked approximately 18,000 TCR beta sequences to specific HLA alleles. In a later analysis, HLA-associated TCR beta chains showed more clonal expansion and lower generation probabilities than non-associated chains that were equally common. The classifier was reported to diagnose cytomegalovirus status with high specificity and sensitivity in both the original and validation cohorts. Sequencing depth was assumed to be roughly uniform across donors in the presence/absence analyses, though that assumption may not hold. Assigning TCR associations to individual alleles was difficult when HLA alleles, especially DR and DQ, strongly co-occurred. Because counts were too low, some 17 rarely observed V segments, including chromosome 9 orphons, were left out of the earlier analysis of 587 of the donors. Some IMGT-functional V segments, including TRBV6-2 and TRBV6-3, could not be distinguished by the 87-base-pair reads and were therefore excluded.

Libraries were built with the immunoSEQ multiplex PCR assay. For the multiplex PCR, a mixture combining 60 forward primers for TCR Vbeta segments and 13 reverse primers for TCR Jbeta segments was used. Amplification of the CDR3 region of rearranged TCR beta genes was performed with a multiplex PCR assay on genomic DNA. The amplified TCR beta libraries were sequenced on the Illumina HiSeq System as 87-base-pair reads. The study's own analysis went as follows. A later analysis tallied 70 million to 100 million unique TCR beta chains across the 666 repertoires, and around 9.9 million of those chains were shared by two or more donors. Raw reads were error-corrected and collapsed into unique sequences with a nearest-neighbor algorithm that merged closely related sequences to remove PCR and sequencing errors. CDR3 sequences were aligned to IMGT reference sequences to assign V, D and J gene segments. For a sequence to be retained, a match of at least six nucleotides was required to both a V gene segment and a J gene segment. A rearrangement counted as productive if the CDR3 had no stop codons and remained in frame with V and J, and every other rearrangement counted as non-productive. CDR3 was defined by IMGT convention, running from the second conserved V-encoded cysteine to the conserved J-encoded phenylalanine. The earlier analysis of 500 to 650 of the donors excluded any sequence lacking an unambiguous match to a single V gene segment. An earlier analysis of 500 to 600 of the donors classified V segments as functional when productive rearrangements were above 56.7% and as segregating when the standard deviation between donors was above 5%. A statistical classification framework was built for diagnosing cytomegalovirus status from the catalog of TCR beta chain sequences. In a later analysis, V and J genes were assigned by comparing TCR nucleotide sequences against IMGT/GENE-DB human TR gene sequences. Using the TCRdist pipeline, a later analysis assigned CDR3 sequences along with most-parsimonious VDJ recombination scenarios. In a later analysis, each TCR beta chain was defined by its CDR3 amino acid sequence together with its V-gene family, and reads lacking a unique V-gene family were excluded. A later analysis removed 550 to 700 highly shared, low-generation-probability nucleotide sequences to deal with suspected cross-contamination and a sequencing artifact. A later analysis calculated a clonal expansion index for each public chain from normalized within-repertoire ranks of inferred template counts. Generation probabilities in a later analysis came from a VDJ recombination model fitted to out-of-frame rearrangements, and those results were checked against IGoR. Hypergeometric tests were used in a later analysis to score TCR-TCR, TCR-HLA and TCR-CMV co-occurrence, with a repertoire-size bias correction applied to the TCR pairs. In a later analysis, false discovery rates were estimated by permuting HLA or CMV assignments 20 times. In a later analysis, co-occurring TCRs were grouped with DBSCAN, and TCRdist sequence similarity was added when clustering was performed within HLA-allele-positive subsets. Repertoires with fewer than 30,000 or more than 120,000 public chains were left out of co-occurrence clustering, as were five repertoires with anomalous nucleotide sharing. This immuneACCESS table, as held by TCRdb, lists in-frame sequences with V and J called but not all clones. Of the missing ones, under half trace to an unresolved V gene in checked studies; the others have no known cause. That table supplies the V and J calls and clone size; D and trimming were determined from the DNA. This sample has approximately 74,000 clones in its table, and over 70% of those were observed once. The ten largest clonotypes hold approximately 7.2% of the sample.

This receptor was taken from a woman aged 40 to 50 in good health and CMV-seronegative. The sequence is built from TRBV11-2 and TRBJ2-5; TRBD2 might be the D gene, on 5 matching bases. Input material: PBMCs. The sequenced DNA: TGTGCCACCCGGCGAGGGCAAGAGACCCAGTACTTC. The translation is CATRRGQETQYF.